The 7 T cell receptor beta chains presented below share a single source sample, sequenced in a study of blood T cell repertoires in COVID-19. Data came from immunoSEQ multiplex PCR; TCRdb stores just in-frame clones and leaves some out. In the table there are about 380,000 clones, 88% of which are singletons. The material sequenced was PBMCs or T cells enriched from blood (not recorded which). The receptors here all came from a woman younger than 30 who had recovered from COVID-19.

The chain employs TRBV7-8 and TRBJ1-2; 8 nucleotides agree with TRBD1. CDR3 length: 14 amino acids. Germline loops: CDR1 SGHVS, CDR2 FQNEAQ. V trimming: 5 bases; J trimming: 4 bases; junction bases outside the gene matches: 6. In nucleotides, the CDR3 is TGTGCCAGCAGCCTGGGGACAGGCCTCTATGGCTACACCTTC. It translates to CASSLGTGLYGYTF.

The chain has TRBV19 and TRBJ2-7; 7 positions agree with TRBD1. V shed 6 bases, J shed 7 bases, and the junction held 18 bases outside the gene matches. The CDR3 sequence is 16 residues long. CDR1 and CDR2 (germline): LNHDA, SQIVND (reference sequence). CDR3 amino acids: CASSPGQKLAFREQYF. CDR3 DNA sequence: TGTGCCAGTAGCCCGGGACAGAAATTGGCCTTCCGGGAGCAGTACTTC.

The chain links TRBV4-1 to TRBJ2-3; D call uncertain. Trimming removed 3 bases from V and 1 base from J, with 5 bases in between. CDR3 length: 13 amino acids. Per germline, CDR1 MGHRA and CDR2 YSYEKL. Here the CDR3 reads CASSHQGTDTQYF. The CDR3 region has the DNA TGCGCCAGCAGCCACCAGGGCACAGATACGCAGTATTTT.

The chain joins TRBV19 to TRBJ1-2; D remains ambiguous. The V end was cut by 3 bases, the J end by 5 bases, with 13 bases between. CDR3 length: 14 amino acids. Germline CDR1 reads LNHDA; CDR2 reads SQIVND (reference sequence). This CDR3 reads CASSMVPGGYGYTF. In nucleotides, the CDR3 is TGTGCCAGTAGTATGGTCCCCGGCGGATATGGCTACACCTTC.

This chain links TRBV21-1 with TRBJ1-3; the table's D gene call, TRBD1, was not cross checked with the DNA. TRBV21-1 has pseudogene status. The CDR3 is 14 residues long. CDR3 in DNA: TGTGCCAGCAGCAAAGAGGCCCAGGGGGAGGCCATATATTTT. It yields the protein CASSKEAQGEAIYF.

This clone appeared a single time. The V call is TRBV5-1, the J call TRBJ2-7; TRBD1 might be the D (6 bases). The CDR3 contains 15 residues. Germline values: CDR1 SGHRS, CDR2 YFSETQ. V was shortened by 4 bases and J by 12 bases, with 26 bases between the two germline ends. The CDR3 DNA is TGCGCCAGCAGCCCGACAGGAACTCTACGAGCACGAGGGTACTTC. Translating gives CASSPTGTLRARGYF.

The chain links TRBV5-1 to TRBJ2-2; TRBD2 matches 14 bases. The CDR3 contains 16 residues. Germline CDR1 and CDR2: SGHRS and YFSETQ. The trim removed 0 bases at V and 6 bases at J, leaving 1 base unmatched. This CDR3 reads CASSLEGLAGAGELFF. CDR3 nucleotides: TGCGCCAGCAGCTTGGAGGGACTAGCGGGGGCCGGGGAGCTGTTTTTT.